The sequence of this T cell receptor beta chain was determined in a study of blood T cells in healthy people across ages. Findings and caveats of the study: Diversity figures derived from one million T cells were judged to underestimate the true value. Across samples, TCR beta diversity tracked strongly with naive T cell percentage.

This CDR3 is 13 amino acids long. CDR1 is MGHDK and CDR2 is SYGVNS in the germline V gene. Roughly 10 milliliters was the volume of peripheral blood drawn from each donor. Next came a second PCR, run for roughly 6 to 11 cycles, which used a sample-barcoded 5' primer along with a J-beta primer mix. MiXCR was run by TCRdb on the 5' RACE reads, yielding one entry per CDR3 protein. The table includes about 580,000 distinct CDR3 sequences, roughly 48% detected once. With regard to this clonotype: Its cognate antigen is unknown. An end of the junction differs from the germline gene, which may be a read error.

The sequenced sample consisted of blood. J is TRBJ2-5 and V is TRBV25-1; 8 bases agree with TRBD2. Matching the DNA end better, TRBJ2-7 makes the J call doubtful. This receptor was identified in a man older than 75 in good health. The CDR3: CAGSEFRGGEQYF. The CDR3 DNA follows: TGTGCCGGCAGTGAATTCCGGGGGGGCGAGCAGTACTTC.